This is a list of T cell receptor beta chains from one sample in a study of T cell responses to AZD1222 COVID-19 vaccine. Using immunoSEQ multiplex PCR, the repertoire was profiled, and TCRdb retains in-frame clones only, with some absent. The sample shows about 99,000 clones, about 89% of them seen only once. The sequenced sample was peripheral blood, obtained 28 days after the second AZD1222 dose. The receptors here all came from an adult who received the AZD1222 COVID-19 vaccine. Each CDR3 is given with its conserved first and last residue. Fields, in order: J gene, clone size, V gene, D gene, CDR3 protein, CDR3 DNA. The D gene is left open where the match is weak. Clone size appears in some rows only: once, few, many, or a class for an expanded clone.

J: TRBJ1-2; size: .; V: TRBV5-1; D: .; CDR3: CASSLDPGVYGYTF; DNA: TGCGCCAGCAGCTTAGACCCAGGGGTCTATGGCTACACCTTC
J: TRBJ2-5; size: .; V: TRBV5-1; D: TRBD1; CDR3: CASRHYLGQGQETQYF; DNA: TGCGCCAGCAGGCATTATCTGGGACAGGGTCAAGAGACCCAGTACTTC
J: TRBJ1-5; size: .; V: TRBV19; D: .; CDR3: CASSIRNLEAFYSNQPQHF; DNA: TGTGCCAGTAGTATCAGAAACCTAGAGGCCTTTTATAGCAATCAGCCCCAGCATTTT
J: TRBJ1-5; size: .; V: TRBV6-1; D: TRBD1; CDR3: CASSETGDNQPQHF; DNA: TGTGCCAGCAGTGAAACAGGGGACAATCAGCCCCAGCATTTT
J: TRBJ2-7; size: once; V: TRBV10-2; D: .; CDR3: CASTGPGEPSEQYF; DNA: TGCGCCAGCACGGGACCTGGTGAGCCCTCCGAGCAGTACTTC
J: TRBJ2-7; size: .; V: TRBV19; D: .; CDR3: CASSYTSWAKEQYF; DNA: TGTGCCAGTAGTTATACGAGTTGGGCTAAGGAGCAGTACTTC
J: TRBJ1-1; size: .; V: TRBV19; D: TRBD1; CDR3: CACAGGQGNTEAFF; DNA: TGTGCTTGCGCGGGCGGACAGGGGAACACTGAAGCTTTCTTT
J: TRBJ2-1; size: .; V: TRBV6-6; D: TRBD2; CDR3: CASWESASGNNEQFF; DNA: TGTGCCAGTTGGGAATCGGCTAGCGGAAACAATGAGCAGTTCTTC
J: TRBJ1-5; size: .; V: TRBV16; D: .; CDR3: CASSQGLFGRDDQPQHF; DNA: TGTGCCAGCAGCCAAGGATTGTTCGGCAGGGACGATCAGCCCCAGCATTTT
J: TRBJ1-6; size: .; V: TRBV28; D: .; CDR3: CASSLGGTSPLHF; DNA: TGTGCCAGCAGTTTAGGAGGGACCTCACCCCTCCACTTT
J: TRBJ1-1; size: .; V: TRBV19; D: TRBD1; CDR3: CASSPGTAFLNTEAFF; DNA: TGTGCCAGTAGTCCGGGGACAGCATTTTTGAACACTGAAGCTTTCTTT
J: TRBJ2-7; size: .; V: TRBV11-2; D: TRBD1; CDR3: CASSTGARAGDEQYF; DNA: TGTGCCAGCAGCACAGGGGCGAGGGCTGGCGACGAGCAGTACTTC
J: TRBJ1-1; size: .; V: TRBV19; D: .; CDR3: CASSSISDPTGGAFF; DNA: TGTGCCAGTAGTTCAATATCGGACCCGACCGGCGGAGCTTTCTTT
J: TRBJ1-4; size: .; V: TRBV19; D: .; CDR3: CASRKTGAATNEKLFF; DNA: TGTGCCAGTAGGAAGACAGGAGCCGCAACTAATGAAAAACTGTTTTTT
J: TRBJ1-1; size: .; V: TRBV28; D: .; CDR3: CASSFQNTEAFF; DNA: TGTGCCAGCAGTTTCCAGAACACTGAAGCTTTCTTT
J: TRBJ2-4; size: few; V: TRBV11-2; D: TRBD1; CDR3: CASRRTGGMHIQYF; DNA: TGTGCCAGCAGGAGAACAGGGGGCATGCACATTCAGTACTTC
J: TRBJ2-3; size: .; V: TRBV7-9; D: .; CDR3: CASSLRRGRTDTQYF; DNA: TGTGCCAGCAGCTTACGAAGGGGCCGCACAGATACGCAGTATTTT
J: TRBJ1-6; size: many; V: TRBV5-3; D: .; CDR3: CARSLGTNNSPLHF; DNA: TGTGCCAGAAGCCTAGGGACAAATAATTCACCCCTCCACTTT
J: TRBJ2-1; size: .; V: TRBV6-1; D: .; CDR3: CASSEGGTIANEQFF; DNA: TGTGCCAGCAGTGAAGGAGGGACCATAGCAAATGAGCAGTTCTTC
J: TRBJ1-6; size: .; V: TRBV11-2; D: .; CDR3: CASSLGRRLPTSPLHF; DNA: TGTGCCAGCAGCTTAGGGAGACGCCTGCCCACTTCACCCCTCCACTTT
J: TRBJ1-1; size: .; V: TRBV30; D: .; CDR3: CAWSRDPATEAFF; DNA: TGTGCCTGGAGTCGGGACCCGGCGACTGAAGCTTTCTTT
J: TRBJ2-7; size: .; V: TRBV7-9; D: TRBD1; CDR3: CASSPGTGQEYDEQYF; DNA: TGTGCCAGCAGCCCAGGGACAGGGCAAGAGTATGACGAGCAGTACTTC
J: TRBJ1-6; size: .; V: TRBV28; D: .; CDR3: CASSLSPSPLHF; DNA: TGTGCCAGCAGTTTATCCCCCAGTCCCCTCCACTTT
J: TRBJ1-1; size: few; V: TRBV7-9; D: .; CDR3: CASSAGSRGLAGNTEAFF; DNA: TGTGCCAGCAGCGCAGGGTCAAGGGGGTTGGCGGGGAACACTGAAGCTTTCTTT
J: TRBJ1-1; size: .; V: TRBV5-1; D: .; CDR3: CASSLSGNRLNTEAFF; DNA: TGCGCCAGCAGCTTGAGCGGGAATCGGTTGAACACTGAAGCTTTCTTT
J: TRBJ1-2; size: .; V: TRBV28; D: .; CDR3: CASGTERRGGYTF; DNA: TGTGCCAGCGGTACTGAGCGGCGAGGTGGCTACACCTTC
J: TRBJ1-5; size: .; V: TRBV27; D: .; CDR3: CASSLSGAGGNQPQHF; DNA: TGTGCCAGCAGTTTATCGGGGGCAGGGGGCAATCAGCCCCAGCATTTT
J: TRBJ1-1; size: .; V: TRBV28; D: TRBD1; CDR3: CASSLRQSRDRTEAFF; DNA: TGTGCCAGCAGTTTACGTCAAAGCCGGGACAGGACTGAAGCTTTCTTT
J: TRBJ1-1; size: once; V: TRBV7-8; D: .; CDR3: CASSLEYRWDTEAFF; DNA: TGTGCCAGCAGCTTAGAGTACAGGTGGGACACTGAAGCTTTCTTT
J: TRBJ2-4; size: .; V: TRBV19; D: TRBD1; CDR3: CASSIGQGAANIQYF; DNA: TGTGCCAGTAGTATTGGACAGGGGGCGGCAAACATTCAGTACTTC
J: TRBJ2-3; size: once; V: TRBV6-4; D: TRBD2; CDR3: CASSQSGTLTDTQYF; DNA: TGTGCCAGCAGCCAGAGCGGGACCTTAACAGATACGCAGTATTTT
J: TRBJ2-6; size: once; V: TRBV5-6; D: TRBD1; CDR3: CASSPGQVPNVLTF; DNA: TGTGCCAGCAGCCCCGGACAGGTCCCCAACGTCCTGACTTTC
J: TRBJ2-2; size: .; V: TRBV27; D: TRBD2; CDR3: CASRLAGGTGELFF; DNA: TGTGCCAGCAGACTAGCGGGAGGCACCGGGGAGCTGTTTTTT
J: TRBJ1-4; size: .; V: TRBV5-5; D: TRBD1; CDR3: CASSLQHRTGGNEKLFF; DNA: TGTGCCAGCAGCTTACAACATCGGACAGGGGGCAATGAAAAACTGTTTTTT
J: TRBJ2-1; size: once; V: TRBV5-6; D: .; CDR3: CASSYQTEYNEQFF; DNA: TGTGCCAGCAGCTACCAAACGGAGTACAATGAGCAGTTCTTC
J: TRBJ1-4; size: .; V: TRBV12-3/TRBV12-4; D: .; CDR3: CASSPTENEKLFF; DNA: TGTGCCAGCAGTCCAACAGAAAATGAAAAACTGTTTTTT
J: TRBJ2-6; size: .; V: TRBV6-2/TRBV6-3; D: .; CDR3: CASSGQTGGANVLTF; DNA: TGTGCCAGCAGTGGGCAGACTGGAGGGGCCAACGTCCTGACTTTC
J: TRBJ2-3; size: once; V: TRBV18; D: .; CDR3: CASSPSPGPDTQYF; DNA: TGTGCCAGCTCACCGTCGCCGGGGCCAGATACGCAGTATTTT
J: TRBJ1-2; size: .; V: TRBV2; D: .; CDR3: CASSASGGMGYGYTF; DNA: TGTGCCAGCAGTGCGTCGGGGGGCATGGGCTATGGCTACACCTTC
J: TRBJ1-1; size: .; V: TRBV30; D: TRBD1; CDR3: CALTGGITEAFF; DNA: TGTGCCTTGACAGGGGGCATCACTGAAGCTTTCTTT
J: TRBJ2-7; size: .; V: TRBV29-1; D: TRBD2; CDR3: CSVEGTSGRGEQYF; DNA: TGCAGCGTTGAGGGCACTAGCGGGAGGGGTGAGCAGTACTTC
J: TRBJ2-2; size: .; V: TRBV11-3; D: .; CDR3: CASSLGAGAGTGELFF; DNA: TGTGCCAGCAGCTTGGGGGCAGGGGCAGGCACCGGGGAGCTGTTTTTT
J: TRBJ1-1; size: .; V: TRBV7-9; D: .; CDR3: CASSLGGSGNTEAFF; DNA: TGTGCCAGCAGCTTGGGCGGGAGTGGGAACACTGAAGCTTTCTTT
J: TRBJ2-1; size: .; V: TRBV5-1; D: TRBD2; CDR3: CASRGLAEYNEQFF; DNA: TGCGCCAGCAGGGGACTAGCGGAGTACAATGAGCAGTTCTTC
J: TRBJ2-5; size: .; V: TRBV3-1/TRBV3-2; D: TRBD1; CDR3: CASSTHNPGTGVEETQYF; DNA: TGTGCCAGCAGCACACATAACCCCGGGACAGGGGTCGAAGAGACCCAGTACTTC
J: TRBJ2-7; size: .; V: TRBV5-6; D: .; CDR3: CASSLTSGYPEQYF; DNA: TGTGCCAGCAGCTTGACGAGCGGGTACCCCGAGCAGTACTTC
J: TRBJ1-4; size: .; V: TRBV2; D: .; CDR3: CASGQGVEKLFF; DNA: TGTGCCAGCGGGCAGGGTGTTGAAAAACTGTTTTTT
J: TRBJ2-7; size: once; V: TRBV6-6; D: .; CDR3: CASSSPSALGREQYF; DNA: TGTGCCAGCAGTTCCCCCTCAGCCCTGGGGCGGGAGCAGTACTTC
J: TRBJ2-3; size: .; V: TRBV9; D: TRBD2; CDR3: CASKDALAGTDTQYF; DNA: TGTGCCAGCAAGGATGCCCTAGCGGGCACAGATACGCAGTATTTT
J: TRBJ1-1; size: .; V: TRBV7-2; D: .; CDR3: CASSLAGDTEAFF; DNA: TGTGCCAGCAGCTTAGCAGGGGACACTGAAGCTTTCTTT
J: TRBJ1-5; size: .; V: TRBV3-1/TRBV3-2; D: .; CDR3: CASSQGGPQHF; DNA: TGTGCCAGCAGCCAAGGGGGTCCCCAGCATTTT